This TCR beta chain was captured by sequencing in a study of cytomegalovirus exposure and HLA in healthy donors. Notes on the study in general: The productive fraction for most TCR beta V segments was about 87% or about 30% in an earlier analysis.

CDR1 and CDR2 (germline): SGHRS, YFSETQ. Trimming stripped 4 bases from V and 7 bases from J, with 17 bases between. This CDR3 has 15 amino acids. In regard to this clone: Antigen unknown.

13 Jbeta primers and 60 Vbeta primers were used for the PCR. Method: immunoSEQ multiplex PCR; TCRdb's copy keeps in-frame clones and lacks some. The profile shows just over 150,000 clones, approximately 86% of them singletons. This receptor was taken from a young woman in good health and CMV-seronegative. Sequenced input: PBMCs. This chain joins TRBV5-1 and TRBJ2-2; D possibly corresponds to TRBD2 (5 bases). CDR3 sequence: CASSGTSAADGELFF. The CDR3 region has the DNA TGCGCCAGCAGCGGAACTTCAGCGGCGGACGGGGAGCTGTTTTTT.